This passage covers 25 T cell receptor beta chains from one sample sequenced in a study of OX40 agonist ivuxolimab in advanced cancers. Some clones are missing from TCRdb's copy, which holds only in-frame ones; the method was immunoSEQ multiplex PCR. The table includes approximately 88,000 clones, roughly 84% detected once. The specimen was CD4+ or CD8+ T cells sorted from blood, collected in a trial of the OX40 agonist ivuxolimab. The receptors come from an adult with an advanced solid tumor such as melanoma, head and neck, liver or kidney cancer.

The rearrangement joins TRBV14 to TRBJ2-2; D unresolved. This CDR3 is 15 amino acids long. Germline CDR1 reads SGHDN; CDR2 reads FVKESK. V lost 1 base, J lost 1 base, and 7 bases lay in between. The CDR3 sequence: CASSQARGNTGELFF. The CDR3 DNA follows: TGTGCCAGCAGCCAAGCTAGAGGGAACACCGGGGAGCTGTTTTTT.

This clone was recorded a few times. The sample has other DNA sequences that encode this CDR3 too. The V call is TRBV5-1, the J call TRBJ2-1; perhaps TRBD1 as D (7 bases). Trimming cost V 1 base and J 4 bases, with 12 bases left between them. The V gene's germline CDR1 is SGHRS and CDR2 YFSETQ. CDR3 length: 15 residues. Here the CDR3 reads CASSLSAGGYNEQFF. The CDR3 region has the DNA TGCGCCAGCAGCTTGTCGGCAGGGGGGTACAATGAGCAGTTCTTC.

This sequence joins TRBV5-4 and TRBJ2-3; a possible D gene is TRBD2 (6 bases). The V end lost 4 bases, the J end lost 3 bases, and 18 bases lay between the germline ends. Germline V CDR1 and CDR2: SGHNT, YYREEE (reference sequence). The CDR3 consists of 16 residues. CDR3 region: CASSPGGGKRTDTQYF. The CDR3 bases are TGTGCCAGCAGCCCGGGTGGGGGGAAAAGGACAGATACGCAGTATTTT.

V gene TRBV6-1 combines with J gene TRBJ1-1; unclear D gene. This CDR3 has 12 amino acids. Trimming pared 3 bases from V and 4 bases from J, leaving 6 bases between. The germline V gene encodes CDR1 MNHNS and CDR2 SASEGT. The CDR3 DNA is TGTGCCAGCAGTGATGGGTTCACTGAAGCTTTCTTT. This translates into CASSDGFTEAFF.

This clone was recorded only once. This chain joins TRBV7-2 and TRBJ2-1; 12 bases match TRBD1. This CDR3 has 15 amino acids. The ends lost 2 bases at V and 8 bases at J; junction bases unmatched: 4. Germline values: CDR1 SGHTA, CDR2 FQGNSA. DNA of the CDR3: TGTGCCAGCAGCTTACCCGGGACAGGGGGCTATGAGCAGTTCTTC. Translated: CASSLPGTGGYEQFF. Based on the CDR3 plus reference TRBV7-2 and TRBJ2-1, the full variable domain is GAGVSQSPSNKVTEKGKDVELRCDPISGHTALYWYRQSLGQGLEFLIYFQGNSAPDKSGLPSDRFSAERTGGSVSTLTIQRTQQEDSAVYLCASSLPGTGGYEQFFGPGTRLTVL.

The rearrangement joins TRBV18 to TRBJ1-2; D perhaps matches TRBD1 (5 bases). Between the trimmed V and J ends, which lost 0 bases and 4 bases, there was a span of 12 bases. There are 15 residues in the CDR3. In germline, CDR1 is KGHSH, CDR2 LQKENI. CDR3 residues: CASSPPTDSTYGYTF. The CDR3 nucleotides are TGTGCCAGCTCACCACCAACTGACAGCACCTATGGCTACACCTTC.

A few counts support this clone. This chain connects TRBV6-6 to TRBJ2-2, with D unclear. This CDR3 has 12 amino acids. Per the germline V gene, CDR1 is MNHNY and CDR2 is SVGAGI (reference sequence). Trimming removed 5 bases at V and 6 bases at J, with 7 bases between. The CDR3 DNA reads as TGTGCCAGCAGTGTGATAGCCGGGGAGCTGTTTTTT. Protein product: CASSVIAGELFF.

The chain employs TRBV5-4 and TRBJ2-2; 14 bases match TRBD2. Germline loops: CDR1 SGHNT, CDR2 YYREEE (reference sequence). V trimming: 4 bases; J trimming: 4 bases; junction bases outside the gene matches: 3. The CDR3 spans 16 residues. This chain's CDR3 is CASSRLAGGPTGELFF. The CDR3, as DNA: TGTGCCAGCAGCCGACTAGCGGGGGGGCCCACCGGGGAGCTGTTTTTT.

This clone was detected only a few times. The chain couples TRBV12-5 to TRBJ1-6; D is perhaps TRBD1 (5 bases). V shed 0 bases and J shed 5 bases, with 11 bases lying between them. From germline, CDR1 is LGHNT and CDR2 FRNRAP. The length of the CDR3 is 16 residues. CDR3 loop: CASGLVLGRDNSPLHF. As DNA, the CDR3 is TGTGCTAGTGGTTTGGTACTCGGCAGGGATAATTCACCCCTCCACTTT.

This chain connects TRBV19 to TRBJ2-7; D gene ambiguous. This CDR3 is built from 14 residues. From germline, CDR1 is LNHDA and CDR2 SQIVND (reference sequence). Trimming took off 3 bases at V and 5 bases at J, with 14 bases between the two ends. In nucleotides, the CDR3 is TGTGCCAGTAGTATGGGTAAGGGTTACCACGAGCAGTACTTC. Protein: CASSMGKGYHEQYF.

The V gene is TRBV30, the J gene TRBJ1-2, with TRBD1 identical over 8 bases. Germline trimming cut 2 bases from V and 4 bases from J; bases unmatched to any gene: 6. This CDR3 region has 14 residues. Germline CDR1 GTSNPN, CDR2 SVGIG (reference sequence). CDR3 nucleotides: TGTGCCTGGAGTAGAGGGACAGGAGCCTATGGCTACACCTTC. The encoded protein is CAWSRGTGAYGYTF.

This chain joins TRBV18 and TRBJ1-2; D ambiguous. CDR1 and CDR2 (germline): KGHSH, LQKENI. Trimming removed 4 bases from V and 5 bases from J, with 14 bases in between. The CDR3 spans 14 residues. Written as DNA, the CDR3 is TGTGCCAGCTCACGAAAAGGGAGTCAATATGGCTACACCTTC. Protein sequence: CASSRKGSQYGYTF.

This clone was seen only once. The chain couples TRBV5-1 to TRBJ2-2, with TRBD2 identical over 8 bases. Per the germline V gene, CDR1 is SGHRS and CDR2 is YFSETQ. The ends lost 0 bases at V and 5 bases at J; junction bases unmatched: 6. This CDR3 has 16 residues. CDR3 protein: CASSLEGGGMTGELFF. The CDR3 bases are TGCGCCAGCAGCTTGGAAGGCGGGGGGATGACCGGGGAGCTGTTTTTT.

The genes are TRBV18 and TRBJ1-2; possibly TRBD1 for D (5 bases). Trimming shortened V by 3 bases and J by 6 bases, and 11 bases separated the two germline ends. Germline CDR1 reads KGHSH; CDR2 reads LQKENI. This CDR3 has 13 amino acids. This chain's CDR3 is CASSPGQGDGYTF. In DNA form, the CDR3 reads TGTGCCAGCTCACCCGGGCAGGGAGATGGCTACACCTTC. The whole variable domain, remainder taken from reference TRBV18 and TRBJ1-2, is NAGVMQNPRHLVRRRGQEARLRCSPMKGHSHVYWYRQLPEEGLKFMVYLQKENIIDESGMPKERFSAEFPKEGPSILRIQQVVRGDSAAYFCASSPGQGDGYTFGSGTRLTVV.

This chain links TRBV7-2 with TRBJ1-1; no firm D call. The V end was cut by 5 bases, the J end by 3 bases, with 13 bases between. Germline CDR1 is SGHTA and CDR2 is FQGNSA. The CDR3 is made up of 14 amino acids. CDR3 loop: CASSPHGVHTEAFF. For the CDR3, the DNA is TGTGCCAGCAGCCCCCATGGGGTACACACTGAAGCTTTCTTT.

This chain joins TRBV21-1 and TRBJ2-7; TRBD2, as called in the table, went unchecked against the DNA. TRBV21-1 is a known pseudogene. This CDR3 region has 16 residues. The DNA of the CDR3 is TGTGCCAGCAGCAAATGGCTAGCGGGGGGGCCCAACGAGCAGTACTTC. Residues: CASSKWLAGGPNEQYF.

This clone was seen just once. This rearrangement joins TRBV6-1 to TRBJ2-1; the match to TRBD1 covers 10 bases. The CDR3 has 15 amino acids. Trimming took 4 bases from V and 8 from J; bases not matched to a gene: 8. Germline CDR1 and CDR2: MNHNS and SASEGT. CDR3 amino acids: CASSALPGQGYEQFF. The CDR3 DNA sequence: TGTGCCAGCAGTGCCCTCCCGGGACAGGGGTATGAGCAGTTCTTC.

This chain links TRBV2 with TRBJ1-4, with D uncertain. Germline CDR1 is SNHLY and CDR2 is FYNNEI. CDR3 length equals 12 residues. V shed 2 bases and J shed 11 bases, with 9 bases lying between them. CDR3 amino acids: CASSESRPKLFF. CDR3 nucleotides: TGTGCCAGCAGTGAATCTAGGCCGAAACTGTTTTTT.

This chain links TRBV15 with TRBJ2-5, with D possibly TRBD1 on 5 matching bases. CDR3 length: 16 residues. The V and J ends lost 1 base and 3 bases respectively, with 15 bases between them. Germline-derived CDR1 and CDR2 are LNHNV and YYDKDF (reference sequence). The CDR3 is CATSRVSHQGKETQYF. In nucleotides, the CDR3 is TGTGCCACCAGCAGAGTTAGCCACCAGGGTAAAGAGACCCAGTACTTC.

The chain links TRBV6-1 to TRBJ2-1; 10 bases fit TRBD2. The V segment lost 6 bases and the J segment 7 bases; nucleotides outside the gene matches: 9. This CDR3 contains 15 residues. Per germline, CDR1 MNHNS and CDR2 SASEGT. The CDR3 spells CASRRGTSEGNEQFF. The CDR3 DNA reads as TGTGCCAGCAGGAGGGGGACTAGCGAGGGGAATGAGCAGTTCTTC.

This clone is a singleton in its sample. The chain uses TRBV28 and TRBJ2-7, with 8 bases lining up with TRBD2. The CDR3 contains 14 residues. V lost 8 bases to trimming and J lost 0 bases; unmatched junction nucleotides: 6. From germline, CDR1 is MDHEN and CDR2 SYDVKM. DNA for the CDR3: TGTGCCAGCGACTCGGGGGGGACCTCCTACGAGCAGTACTTC. Translating gives CASDSGGTSYEQYF.

The rearrangement links TRBV6-5 to TRBJ1-2; the D is unclear. The CDR3 runs to 13 residues. In germline, CDR1 is MNHEY, CDR2 SVGAGI. V shed 6 bases and J shed 4 bases, with 12 bases lying between them. CDR3 coding DNA: TGTGCCAGCAGCCGTTCAGGTCTCTATGGCTACACCTTC. Amino acids: CASSRSGLYGYTF.

This sequence joins TRBV14 and TRBJ1-2; 9 positions agree with TRBD1. Germline CDR1 is SGHDN and CDR2 is FVKESK. After removal of 2 bases from V and 6 bases from J, the junction contained 4 bases not matched to a gene. The CDR3 is 14 residues long. The CDR3 sequence: CASSQWDRVDGYTF. In nucleotides, the CDR3 is TGTGCCAGCAGCCAATGGGACAGGGTAGATGGCTACACCTTC.

This sequence joins TRBV20-1 and TRBJ2-1, with unresolved D. This CDR3 has 11 amino acids. Trimming pared 2 bases from V and 5 bases from J, leaving 4 bases between. Germline assignment: CDR1 DFQATT and CDR2 SNEGSKA (reference sequence). This chain's CDR3 is CSARLDNEQFF. DNA of the CDR3: TGCAGTGCTAGATTAGACAATGAGCAGTTCTTC.

This clone has a handful of counts. The V gene is TRBV7-2, the J gene TRBJ2-2; D may be TRBD1 (6 bases). CDR1 SGHTA and CDR2 FQGNSA come from the germline V gene. V lost 5 bases and J lost 3, with 13 bases in between. CDR3 length: 15 residues. CDR3 amino acids: CASSLQGSYTGELFF. The CDR3 DNA follows: TGTGCCAGCAGCCTACAGGGATCCTACACCGGGGAGCTGTTTTTT.